The rows below give T cell receptor beta chains drawn from one sample of a study of identical twins. TCRdb re-analysed the 5' RACE reads in MiXCR, keeping a single row per CDR3 protein. The sample holds roughly 720,000 distinct CDR3 sequences, approximately 18% seen once. Another study also made use of these data, one on T cells expressing NK-cell markers.

Sequencing was carried out using PBMCs. The receptor set was obtained from a woman between 18 and 30 years old in good health. The CDR3 runs from the conserved cysteine through the conserved F or W. A D gene is named only where the DNA matches it firmly. A row's size may be missing; if present it is once, few, many or a size class.

clone_size: NA
v_call: TRBV24-1
d_call: TRBD2
j_call: TRBJ2-1
cdr3_nt: TGTGCCACCGGGACTAGCGGGAATGAGCAGTTCTTC
cdr3_aa: CATGTSGNEQFF

clone_size: few
v_call: TRBV7-9
d_call: TRBD2
j_call: TRBJ2-3
cdr3_nt: TGTGCCAGCAGCCCAGCGGGAGGCCCGAGGGCAGATACGCAGTATTTT
cdr3_aa: CASSPAGGPRADTQYF

clone_size: few
v_call: TRBV7-2
d_call: TRBD2
j_call: TRBJ2-3
cdr3_nt: TGTGCCAGCAGCTTAATAGCGGGATTTAGCACAGATACGCAGTATTTT
cdr3_aa: CASSLIAGFSTDTQYF

clone_size: NA
v_call: TRBV3-1
d_call: TRBD2
j_call: TRBJ2-7
cdr3_nt: TGTGCCAGCAGCCAAGATAGGGAGCGGGGGTACGAGCAGTACTTC
cdr3_aa: CASSQDRERGYEQYF

clone_size: once
v_call: TRBV27
d_call: TRBD1
j_call: TRBJ2-7
cdr3_nt: TGTGCCAGCAGATCCGGGACAGGGGGGCCCTACGAGCAGTACTTC
cdr3_aa: CASRSGTGGPYEQYF

clone_size: NA
v_call: TRBV20-1
d_call: TRBD2
j_call: TRBJ2-1
cdr3_nt: TGCAGTGTAAGCGGGGGGGGCCAGTTCTTC
cdr3_aa: CSVSGGGQFF

clone_size: NA
v_call: TRBV27
d_call: TRBD1
j_call: TRBJ2-7
cdr3_nt: TGTGCCAGCAGTTTATCCCCGGACAGGGTGTACGAGCAGTACTTC
cdr3_aa: CASSLSPDRVYEQYF

clone_size: NA
v_call: TRBV7-7
d_call: TRBD2
j_call: TRBJ2-5
cdr3_nt: TGTGCTAGCAGTTTAATAGCGGGGGAGACCCAGTACTTC
cdr3_aa: CASSLIAGETQYF

clone_size: NA
v_call: TRBV12-3/TRBV12-4
d_call: TRBD2
j_call: TRBJ2-5
cdr3_nt: TGTGCCAGCAGCCTTTGGCGGGGGGGGAAAGAGACCCAGTACTTC
cdr3_aa: CASSLWRGGKETQYF

clone_size: NA
v_call: TRBV2
d_call: NA
j_call: TRBJ2-3
cdr3_nt: TGTGCCAGCAGTGATAGGCAGGACACAGATACGCAGTATTTT
cdr3_aa: CASSDRQDTDTQYF

clone_size: few
v_call: TRBV29-1
d_call: NA
j_call: TRBJ2-1
cdr3_nt: TGCAGCGTTCAAATGGGTCCTGAGCAGTTCTTC
cdr3_aa: CSVQMGPEQFF

clone_size: NA
v_call: TRBV10-3
d_call: NA
j_call: TRBJ2-7
cdr3_nt: TGTGCCATCAGTGATAGGGAAACGGGTACTGTCGAGCAGTACTTC
cdr3_aa: CAISDRETGTVEQYF

clone_size: NA
v_call: TRBV4-3
d_call: TRBD2
j_call: TRBJ2-3
cdr3_nt: TGCGCCAGCAGCCAAGATAGACTAGCGGGAGATACGCAGTATTTT
cdr3_aa: CASSQDRLAGDTQYF